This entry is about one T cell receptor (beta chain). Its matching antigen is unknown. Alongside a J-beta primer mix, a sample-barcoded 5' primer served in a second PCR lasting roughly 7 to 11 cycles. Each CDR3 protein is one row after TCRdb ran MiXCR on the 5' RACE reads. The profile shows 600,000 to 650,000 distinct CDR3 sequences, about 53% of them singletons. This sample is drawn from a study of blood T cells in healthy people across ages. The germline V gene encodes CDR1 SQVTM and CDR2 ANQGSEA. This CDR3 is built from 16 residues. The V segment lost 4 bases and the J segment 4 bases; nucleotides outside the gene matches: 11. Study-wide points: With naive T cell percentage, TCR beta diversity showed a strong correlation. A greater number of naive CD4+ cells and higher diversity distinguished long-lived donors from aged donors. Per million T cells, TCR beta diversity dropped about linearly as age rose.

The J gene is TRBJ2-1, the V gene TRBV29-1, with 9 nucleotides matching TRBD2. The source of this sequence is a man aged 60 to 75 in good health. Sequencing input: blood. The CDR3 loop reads CSVGPLTSGLYNEQFF. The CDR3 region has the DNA TGCAGCGTTGGCCCCTTGACTAGCGGCCTGTACAATGAGCAGTTCTTC.